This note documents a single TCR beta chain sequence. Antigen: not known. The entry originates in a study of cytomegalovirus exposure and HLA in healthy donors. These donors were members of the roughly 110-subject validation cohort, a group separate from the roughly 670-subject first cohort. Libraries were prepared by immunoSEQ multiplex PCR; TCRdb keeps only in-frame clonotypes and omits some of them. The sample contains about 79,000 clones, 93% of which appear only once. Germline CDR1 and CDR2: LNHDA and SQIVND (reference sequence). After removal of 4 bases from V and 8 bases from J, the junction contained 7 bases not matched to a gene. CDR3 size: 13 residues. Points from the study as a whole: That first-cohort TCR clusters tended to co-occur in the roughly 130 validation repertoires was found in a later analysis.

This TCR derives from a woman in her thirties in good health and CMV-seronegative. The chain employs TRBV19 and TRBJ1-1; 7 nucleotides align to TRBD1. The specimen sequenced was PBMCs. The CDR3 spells CASSRVEDREAFF. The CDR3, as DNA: TGTGCCAGTAGTAGAGTAGAGGACAGGGAAGCTTTCTTT.